Listed below are T cell receptor beta chains from one sample, sequenced in a study of cytomegalovirus exposure and HLA in healthy donors. Generated by immunoSEQ multiplex PCR, the TCRdb table keeps only in-frame clones and is missing some. The data hold some 190,000 clones, with roughly 80% observed a single time. The sequencing input was PBMCs. The source of these receptors is a middle-aged man in good health and CMV-seronegative. CDR3s include the opening cysteine and the closing phenylalanine or tryptophan. Each record gives: CDR3 protein, CDR3 DNA, clone size, J gene, V gene, D gene. A D gene is named only where the DNA matches it firmly. Only some rows state a clone size, as once, few, many or a class for expanded clones.

CDR3 protein: CASSLTGHEKLFF
CDR3 DNA: TGCGCCAGCAGCCTTACAGGCCATGAAAAACTGTTTTTT
clone size: once
J gene: TRBJ1-4
V gene: TRBV4-1
D gene: NA

CDR3 protein: CACPLAATSYNEQFF
CDR3 DNA: TGTGCCTGCCCACTAGCGGCTACCTCCTACAATGAGCAGTTCTTC
clone size: NA
J gene: TRBJ2-1
V gene: TRBV30
D gene: TRBD2

CDR3 protein: CASSFMRGATDTQYF
CDR3 DNA: TGTGCCAGCAGCTTTATGCGGGGGGCCACAGATACGCAGTATTTT
clone size: NA
J gene: TRBJ2-3
V gene: TRBV7-2
D gene: TRBD2

CDR3 protein: CASKSGQVNTGELFF
CDR3 DNA: TGTGCCAGTAAGTCCGGACAGGTGAACACCGGGGAGCTGTTTTTT
clone size: NA
J gene: TRBJ2-2
V gene: TRBV19
D gene: TRBD1

CDR3 protein: CASSIVGTGIYNEQFF
CDR3 DNA: TGTGCCAGTAGTATAGTTGGGACAGGAATTTACAATGAGCAGTTCTTC
clone size: NA
J gene: TRBJ2-1
V gene: TRBV19
D gene: TRBD1

CDR3 protein: CASSVAPQGASEQYF
CDR3 DNA: TGTGCCAGCAGCGTAGCTCCCCAGGGGGCAAGCGAGCAGTACTTC
clone size: NA
J gene: TRBJ2-7
V gene: TRBV9
D gene: TRBD1

CDR3 protein: CASSQVWQGNQPQHF
CDR3 DNA: TGCGCCAGCAGCCAAGTTTGGCAGGGTAACCAGCCCCAGCATTTT
clone size: NA
J gene: TRBJ1-5
V gene: TRBV4-3
D gene: NA

CDR3 protein: CASSTAGTVYGYTF
CDR3 DNA: TGTGCCAGCAGCACCGCCGGGACAGTCTATGGCTACACCTTC
clone size: few
J gene: TRBJ1-2
V gene: TRBV28
D gene: TRBD1

CDR3 protein: CASSAGTGTYEQYF
CDR3 DNA: TGTGCCAGCAGTGCCGGGACAGGGACGTACGAGCAGTACTTC
clone size: NA
J gene: TRBJ2-7
V gene: TRBV6-9
D gene: TRBD1

CDR3 protein: CASSLGSGLAVRETQYF
CDR3 DNA: TGTGCCAGCAGCTTAGGATCTGGACTAGCTGTCCGGGAGACCCAGTACTTC
clone size: NA
J gene: TRBJ2-5
V gene: TRBV7-2
D gene: TRBD2

CDR3 protein: CASRYGGTEAFF
CDR3 DNA: TGTGCCAGCAGATACGGGGGAACTGAAGCTTTCTTT
clone size: NA
J gene: TRBJ1-1
V gene: TRBV28
D gene: NA

CDR3 protein: CASSIYRQETQYF
CDR3 DNA: TGTGCCAGTAGTATTTACAGACAAGAGACCCAGTACTTC
clone size: once
J gene: TRBJ2-5
V gene: TRBV19
D gene: NA

CDR3 protein: CASSEGGASGNTIYF
CDR3 DNA: TGTGCCAGCAGTGAAGGGGGGGCCTCTGGAAACACCATATATTTT
clone size: NA
J gene: TRBJ1-3
V gene: TRBV28
D gene: NA

CDR3 protein: CASSQYHSATDTQYF
CDR3 DNA: TGCGCCAGCAGCCAATATCACAGTGCCACAGATACGCAGTATTTT
clone size: NA
J gene: TRBJ2-3
V gene: TRBV4-1
D gene: NA

CDR3 protein: CASSGQGSTEAFF
CDR3 DNA: TGTGCCAGCTCGGGACAGGGGAGCACTGAAGCTTTCTTT
clone size: NA
J gene: TRBJ1-1
V gene: TRBV18
D gene: TRBD1

CDR3 protein: CASSAVSSGTGGGYTF
CDR3 DNA: TGTGCCAGCAGCGCCGTATCCTCCGGGACAGGGGGTGGCTACACCTTC
clone size: NA
J gene: TRBJ1-2
V gene: TRBV9
D gene: TRBD1

CDR3 protein: CASSLLGQGAGEQYF
CDR3 DNA: TGTGCCAGCAGCTTACTCGGACAGGGGGCGGGTGAGCAGTACTTC
clone size: NA
J gene: TRBJ2-7
V gene: TRBV7-8
D gene: TRBD1

CDR3 protein: CATSRFGTELNIQYF
CDR3 DNA: TGTGCCACCAGCAGATTCGGGACAGAACTAAACATTCAGTACTTC
clone size: NA
J gene: TRBJ2-4
V gene: TRBV15
D gene: TRBD1

CDR3 protein: CASSFRTSGSLSFF
CDR3 DNA: TGTGCCAGCAGCTTTAGGACTAGCGGGAGTTTGTCGTTCTTC
clone size: NA
J gene: TRBJ2-1
V gene: TRBV7-9
D gene: TRBD2

CDR3 protein: CASSVGTGAQPQHF
CDR3 DNA: TGTGCCAGCAGCGTAGGGACAGGGGCCCAGCCCCAGCATTTT
clone size: NA
J gene: TRBJ1-5
V gene: TRBV9
D gene: TRBD1

CDR3 protein: CASSLVRVSGTDTQYF
CDR3 DNA: TGCGCCAGCAGCTTGGTAAGAGTTAGCGGCACAGATACGCAGTATTTT
clone size: few
J gene: TRBJ2-3
V gene: TRBV5-1
D gene: NA

CDR3 protein: CASSSSTGVGNTIYF
CDR3 DNA: TGTGCCAGCAGTTCATCGACAGGGGTAGGAAACACCATATATTTT
clone size: NA
J gene: TRBJ1-3
V gene: TRBV6-6
D gene: TRBD1

CDR3 protein: CASSLSDRGSYEQYF
CDR3 DNA: TGCGCCAGCAGCTTGTCGGACAGGGGATCCTACGAGCAGTACTTC
clone size: NA
J gene: TRBJ2-7
V gene: TRBV4-1
D gene: TRBD1

CDR3 protein: CASSSDRVGSGANVLTF
CDR3 DNA: TGCGCCAGCAGCTCGGACAGGGTGGGCTCTGGGGCCAACGTCCTGACTTTC
clone size: NA
J gene: TRBJ2-6
V gene: TRBV5-1
D gene: TRBD1

CDR3 protein: CASSYGSVQRESPLHF
CDR3 DNA: TGTGCCAGCAGTTACGGGTCTGTCCAGCGAGAGTCACCCCTCCACTTT
clone size: NA
J gene: TRBJ1-6
V gene: TRBV6-6
D gene: NA

CDR3 protein: CASSFAGEAYEQYF
CDR3 DNA: TGTGCCAGCAGCTTTGCGGGAGAGGCCTACGAGCAGTACTTC
clone size: NA
J gene: TRBJ2-7
V gene: TRBV7-2
D gene: TRBD2

CDR3 protein: CASSSQGGYGYTF
CDR3 DNA: TGTGCCAGCAGTTCACAGGGGGGCTATGGCTACACCTTC
clone size: NA
J gene: TRBJ1-2
V gene: TRBV25-1
D gene: TRBD1